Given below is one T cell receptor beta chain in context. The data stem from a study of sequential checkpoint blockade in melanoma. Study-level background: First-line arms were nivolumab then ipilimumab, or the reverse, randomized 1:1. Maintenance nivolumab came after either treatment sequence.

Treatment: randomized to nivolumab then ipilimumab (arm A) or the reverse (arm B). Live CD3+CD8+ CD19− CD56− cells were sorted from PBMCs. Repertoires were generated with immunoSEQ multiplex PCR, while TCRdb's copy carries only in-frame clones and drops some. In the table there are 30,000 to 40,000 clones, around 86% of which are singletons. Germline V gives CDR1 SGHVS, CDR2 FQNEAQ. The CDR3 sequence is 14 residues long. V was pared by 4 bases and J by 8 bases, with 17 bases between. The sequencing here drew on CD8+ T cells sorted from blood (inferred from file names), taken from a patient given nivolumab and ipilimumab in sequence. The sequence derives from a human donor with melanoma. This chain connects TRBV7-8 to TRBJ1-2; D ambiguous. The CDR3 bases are TGTGCCAGCAGCTCCTATCCTACGGTCCCCGGCTACACCTTC. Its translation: CASSSYPTVPGYTF.